The entry below gives a single T cell receptor beta chain sequence along with its context. What it binds is not known. Primers: 60 Vbeta forward and 13 Jbeta reverse. Measured with immunoSEQ multiplex PCR; TCRdb has only the in-frame clones, and not every one. Among about 160,000 clones, over 60% were seen once, and the ten largest hold around 3.3%. Germline trimming cut 2 bases from V and 11 bases from J; bases unmatched to any gene: 15. The CDR3 is 16 residues long. Germline-derived CDR1 and CDR2 are SGHDT and YYEEEE. This sample was included in a study of cytomegalovirus exposure and HLA in healthy donors. General study points: A later analysis found common viral pathogens apparently linked to several of the most significant clusters. Earlier analysis looked at TCR beta V segments, and most were productive about 87% or about 30% of the time.

This receptor was identified in a woman aged 40 to 49 in good health and CMV-seronegative. The genes are TRBV5-6 and TRBJ1-4, with TRBD1 matching over 7 bases. The sample comprised PBMCs. CDR3 region: CASSFLEDYRGRKLFF. The CDR3 DNA follows: TGTGCCAGCAGCTTTCTCGAGGATTATAGGGGGCGGAAACTGTTTTTT.